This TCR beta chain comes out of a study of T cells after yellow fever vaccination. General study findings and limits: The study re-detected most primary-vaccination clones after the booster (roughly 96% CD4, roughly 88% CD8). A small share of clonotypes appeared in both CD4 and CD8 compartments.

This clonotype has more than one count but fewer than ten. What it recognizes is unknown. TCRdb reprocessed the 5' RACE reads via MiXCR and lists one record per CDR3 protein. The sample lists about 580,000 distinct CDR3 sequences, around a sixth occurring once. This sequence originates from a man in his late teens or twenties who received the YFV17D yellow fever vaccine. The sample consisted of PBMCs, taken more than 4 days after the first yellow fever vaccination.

CDR3 protein: CASILRHLALSSYEQYV. The CDR3 DNA follows: TGTGCTAGCATCCTGAGGCACCTTGCCTTGAGCTCCTACGAGCAGTACGTC. The chain employs TRBV7-7 and TRBJ2-7; no reliable D call. CDR3 size: 17 residues. From germline, CDR1 is SSHAT and CDR2 FNYEAQ (reference sequence).